Listed here is a single T cell receptor beta chain. Its specificity is not known. This entry is derived from a study of T cell responses to AZD1222 COVID-19 vaccine. Some clones are missing from TCRdb's copy, which holds only in-frame ones; the method was immunoSEQ multiplex PCR. The table shows 150,000 or so clones, with 80% to 95% occurring only once. Study-wide results and caveats: Increases in Spike-specific TCR breadth and depth were seen after two AZD1222 doses.

There are 15 residues in the CDR3. Germline lookup yields CDR1 SGHRS and CDR2 YFSETQ. The V and J ends lost 6 bases and 0 bases respectively, with 13 bases between them. The clonotype comes from an adult in good health. V and J are TRBV5-1 and TRBJ1-3, with unresolved D. Source: peripheral blood, taken on day 0 of AZD1222 vaccination. The CDR3 here is CASKPYRDSGNTIYF. CDR3 in DNA: TGCGCCAGCAAGCCGTATAGGGACTCTGGAAACACCATATATTTT.